A selection of T cell receptor beta chains follows, all from one sample in a study of cytomegalovirus exposure and HLA in healthy donors. The method was immunoSEQ multiplex PCR; TCRdb's version includes in-frame clones alone and lacks a portion of them. Among 180,000 or so clones, 65% to 85% were seen once, and the ten largest hold 1.3% to 1.5%. The sequenced sample consisted of PBMCs. The receptors were gathered from a girl aged 10-17 years in good health and CMV-seropositive. Both conserved end residues are part of each CDR3. The D gene is left open where the match is weak. Clone size appears in some rows only: once, few, many, or a class for an expanded clone.

few	NA	TRBV7-9	TRBJ1-5	12	CASGRVGQPQHF	TGTGCCAGCGGGCGGGTGGGACAGCCCCAGCATTTT
once	NA	TRBV7-9	TRBJ2-5	12	CASSARGGTQYF	TGTGCCAGCAGCGCTAGGGGGGGGACCCAGTACTTC
NA	NA	TRBV6-1	TRBJ1-1	14	CASRAAGSRTEAFF	TGTGCCAGCAGAGCAGCGGGCAGCAGGACTGAAGCTTTCTTT
NA	NA	TRBV7-9	TRBJ2-2	16	CASSLGPSPRPGELFF	TGTGCCAGCAGCCTAGGGCCTAGCCCACGACCCGGGGAGCTGTTTTTT
NA	NA	TRBV6-1	TRBJ1-2	13	CASSEWAIYGYTF	TGTGCCAGCAGTGAATGGGCGATCTATGGCTACACCTTC
NA	NA	TRBV10-2	TRBJ2-1	12	CASRDSLWEQFF	TGCGCCAGCAGGGATAGCCTGTGGGAGCAGTTCTTC
NA	NA	TRBV19	TRBJ1-1	16	CASSIEVPVRNTEAFF	TGTGCCAGTAGTATAGAAGTTCCAGTTCGGAACACTGAAGCTTTCTTT
NA	NA	TRBV30	TRBJ2-2	11	CAWTQTGELFF	TGTGCCTGGACCCAGACCGGGGAGCTGTTTTTT
few	TRBD2	TRBV7-6	TRBJ2-7	16	CASSPRLAGFSYEQYF	TGTGCCAGCAGCCCCCGACTAGCGGGCTTCTCCTACGAGCAGTACTTC
NA	NA	TRBV7-9	TRBJ2-1	11	CASSFADEQFF	TGTGCCAGCAGCTTTGCAGATGAGCAGTTCTTC
NA	NA	TRBV7-9	TRBJ1-1	13	CASSLLAGVEAFF	TGTGCCAGCAGCTTATTGGCAGGGGTAGAAGCTTTCTTT
NA	TRBD2	TRBV5-1	TRBJ2-3	16	CASTWRSGLTTDTQYF	TGCGCCAGCACCTGGCGCTCGGGACTAACTACAGATACGCAGTATTTT
NA	TRBD1	TRBV7-9	TRBJ1-2	16	CASSPRQGARLYGYTF	TGTGCCAGCAGCCCCAGACAGGGGGCTAGGCTCTATGGCTACACCTTC
NA	TRBD1	TRBV30	TRBJ1-3	14	CACGDSSSGNTIYF	TGTGCCTGCGGGGACAGCAGCTCTGGAAACACCATATATTTT
NA	NA	TRBV28	TRBJ2-7	11	CASSWSLEQYF	TGTGCCAGCAGTTGGAGTCTCGAGCAGTACTTC
NA	NA	TRBV11-2	TRBJ2-2	14	CASSLGANTGELFF	TGTGCCAGCAGCTTGGGGGCTAATACCGGGGAGCTGTTTTTT
NA	TRBD1	TRBV5-1	TRBJ2-3	16	CASSLGDRGFTDTQYF	TGCGCCAGCAGCTTGGGGGACAGGGGGTTCACAGATACGCAGTATTTT
NA	NA	TRBV30	TRBJ1-5	14	CAWVPRGDNQPQHF	TGTGCCTGGGTCCCGCGGGGCGACAATCAGCCCCAGCATTTT
NA	TRBD1	TRBV4-1	TRBJ2-7	15	CASSPSSQGAHEQYF	TGCGCCAGCAGCCCATCCTCGCAGGGGGCACACGAGCAGTACTTC
NA	TRBD1	TRBV7-9	TRBJ1-2	15	CASSLVGTGPYGYTF	TGTGCCAGCAGCTTAGTTGGGACAGGGCCCTATGGCTACACCTTC
NA	NA	TRBV6-6	TRBJ2-7	14	CASSHDLAQYEQYF	TGTGCCAGCAGCCACGACTTGGCTCAATACGAGCAGTACTTC
NA	NA	TRBV30	TRBJ2-1	17	CAWIVNPGGTVTNEQFF	TGTGCCTGGATCGTTAATCCGGGTGGGACTGTAACCAATGAGCAGTTCTTC
NA	NA	TRBV15	TRBJ1-2	14	CATSWGEQKYGYTF	TGTGCCACCAGCTGGGGAGAACAGAAGTACGGCTACACCTTC
once	NA	TRBV19	TRBJ2-2	13	CASSPTIAGELFF	TGTGCCAGTAGTCCGACTATTGCCGGGGAGCTGTTTTTT
NA	TRBD1	TRBV5-1	TRBJ2-2	16	CASSLAGQVLTGELFF	TGCGCCAGCAGCTTGGCCGGACAGGTCCTCACCGGGGAGCTGTTTTTT
NA	NA	TRBV29-1	TRBJ2-1	12	CSVDLARNEQFF	TGCAGCGTTGACTTAGCGAGGAATGAGCAGTTCTTC
NA	TRBD1	TRBV6-5	TRBJ2-2	15	CASSSGQGNLGELFF	TGTGCCAGCAGCAGTGGACAGGGGAACTTGGGGGAGCTGTTTTTT
NA	NA	TRBV7-6	TRBJ2-1	16	CASSLEAGGSYNEQFF	TGTGCCAGCAGCTTAGAGGCGGGTGGCTCCTACAATGAGCAGTTCTTC
NA	NA	TRBV15	TRBJ2-5	15	CATRRGRGSQETQYF	TGTGCCACCCGGCGGGGTCGGGGTTCTCAAGAGACCCAGTACTTC
NA	NA	TRBV19	TRBJ2-1	13	CASSFRQNNEQFF	TGTGCCAGTAGTTTTCGACAGAACAATGAGCAGTTCTTC
NA	TRBD1	TRBV18	TRBJ1-2	14	CASSSGGTNYGYTF	TGTGCCAGCTCATCAGGGGGGACAAACTATGGCTACACCTTC
NA	NA	TRBV5-1	TRBJ1-5	16	CASSLVRIGEHQPQHF	TGCGCCAGCAGCTTGGTCAGGATAGGGGAACATCAGCCCCAGCATTTT
NA	NA	TRBV7-9	TRBJ1-2	15	CASSLPTSGRYGYTF	TGTGCCAGCAGCTTGCCGACATCCGGGAGGTATGGCTACACCTTC
NA	NA	TRBV5-1	TRBJ2-7	12	CASREDNYEQYF	TGCGCCAGCAGAGAGGACAACTACGAGCAGTACTTC
once	TRBD2	TRBV15	TRBJ2-3	20	CATSRAGQREASGSTDTQYF	TGTGCCACCAGCAGAGCGGGCCAAAGAGAGGCTAGCGGGAGCACAGATACGCAGTATTTT
NA	NA	TRBV4-1	TRBJ2-7	14	CASSQGGWDYEQYF	TGCGCCAGCAGCCAAGGGGGCTGGGACTACGAGCAGTACTTC
NA	TRBD1	TRBV6-1	TRBJ2-1	14	CATWTGGSYNEQFF	TGTGCCACCTGGACAGGGGGCTCCTACAATGAGCAGTTCTTC
once	NA	TRBV6-5	TRBJ1-2	12	CASRARDYGYTF	TGTGCCAGCAGGGCCAGGGACTATGGCTACACCTTC
NA	NA	TRBV19	TRBJ1-5	17	CASSTHGRTGGNQPQHF	TGTGCCAGTAGTACCCATGGAAGGACGGGAGGCAATCAGCCCCAGCATTTT
NA	NA	TRBV7-2	TRBJ2-2	13	CASSRAGTGELFF	TGTGCCAGCAGCCGGGCAGGGACCGGGGAGCTGTTTTTT
few	NA	TRBV21-1	TRBJ2-6	19	CASSFRGGGGHSGANVLTF	TGTGCCAGCAGCTTCCGGGGAGGGGGGGGCCACTCTGGGGCCAACGTCCTGACTTTC
NA	NA	TRBV5-1	TRBJ2-2	15	CASSLEVRGTGELFF	TGCGCCAGCAGCTTGGAGGTACGGGGCACCGGGGAGCTGTTTTTT
NA	NA	TRBV7-9	TRBJ2-3	15	CASSSLQGYTDTQYF	TGTGCCAGCAGCTCTTTACAGGGATACACAGATACGCAGTATTTT
NA	TRBD2	TRBV14	TRBJ2-1	15	CASSRSGTTNNEQFF	TGTGCCAGCAGCCGATCCGGGACTACGAACAATGAGCAGTTCTTC
once	NA	TRBV7-2	TRBJ2-1	11	CASSFFNEQFF	TGTGCCAGCAGCTTCTTCAATGAGCAGTTCTTC
once	NA	TRBV7-6	TRBJ2-1	13	CASSTRFYNEQFF	TGTGCCAGCAGCACTCGGTTCTACAATGAGCAGTTCTTC
few	TRBD2	TRBV5-1	TRBJ2-7	16	CASSPGLAGVINEQYF	TGCGCCAGCAGCCCTGGACTAGCGGGAGTGATAAACGAGCAGTACTTC
NA	NA	TRBV25-1	TRBJ1-2	13	CASSGGGNYGYTF	TGTGCCAGCAGTGGAGGCGGAAACTATGGCTACACCTTC
NA	TRBD2	TRBV30	TRBJ2-4	18	CACRRGTSGSRLKNIQYF	TGTGCCTGCCGTCGGGGGACTAGCGGGAGCCGACTCAAAAACATTCAGTACTTC
NA	TRBD2	TRBV5-1	TRBJ2-7	15	CASSLVLAGTYEQYF	TGCGCCAGCAGCTTGGTTCTAGCGGGGACCTACGAGCAGTACTTC
NA	NA	TRBV18	TRBJ1-1	13	CASSRQANTEAFF	TGTGCCAGCTCACGACAGGCGAACACTGAAGCTTTCTTT
NA	TRBD2	TRBV2	TRBJ2-3	15	CASRGLAGVGDTQYF	TGTGCCAGCAGGGGACTAGCGGGAGTGGGGGATACGCAGTATTTT
once	TRBD2	TRBV10-1	TRBJ2-3	15	CASSEGLAGADTQYF	TGCGCCAGCAGTGAGGGACTAGCGGGAGCAGATACGCAGTATTTT
NA	NA	TRBV30	TRBJ2-1	13	CAWSVNRYNEQFF	TGTGCCTGGAGTGTAAACAGGTACAATGAGCAGTTCTTC
NA	TRBD1	TRBV15	TRBJ1-3	14	CATHPRTGGNTIYF	TGTGCCACCCACCCCCGGACAGGAGGAAACACCATATATTTT
NA	TRBD2	TRBV19	TRBJ2-7	16	CASSIGTSGPRGEQYF	TGTGCCAGTAGTATAGGAACTAGCGGCCCTAGAGGGGAGCAGTACTTC
NA	TRBD2	TRBV14	TRBJ2-2	16	CASSHDLAGAPGELFF	TGTGCCAGCAGCCATGATTTAGCGGGAGCCCCCGGGGAGCTGTTTTTT
NA	TRBD1	TRBV9	TRBJ1-4	16	CASSVGGQARNEKLFF	TGTGCCAGCAGCGTAGGGGGACAGGCGAGGAATGAAAAACTGTTTTTT
few	TRBD2	TRBV10-3	TRBJ2-1	14	CATLSSGNNNEQFF	TGTGCCACCCTTTCTAGCGGCAATAACAATGAGCAGTTCTTC
NA	NA	TRBV4-1	TRBJ1-5	16	CASSQRGGEGNQPQHF	TGCGCCAGCAGCCAACGAGGGGGGGAAGGCAATCAGCCCCAGCATTTT